A single T cell receptor (beta chain) is shown here with its context. What it recognizes is unknown. These data come from a study of cytomegalovirus exposure and HLA in healthy donors. General study points: When analyzed later, the rates of TCR association showed variation by HLA locus, with DRB1 the most and HLA-C the fewest. In terms of immune exposure information, only CMV serostatus was available. Evidence from a later analysis indicated that most CMV-associated TCR beta chains looked HLA-restricted.

Both 60 Vbeta primers and 13 Jbeta primers went into the PCR. Here immunoSEQ multiplex PCR was the method, and the copy in TCRdb shows in-frame clones only, minus some. The table records 200,000 to 250,000 clones, 76% of them present only once. Sequences were obtained from PBMCs. The source of this sequence is a man younger than 35 in good health and CMV-seronegative.

The CDR3 loop is CASSPGATNEKLFF. The CDR3 coding sequence is TGCGCCAGCAGCCCGGGTGCAACTAATGAAAAACTGTTTTTT. This rearrangement joins TRBV5-1 to TRBJ1-4; no reliable D call. CDR1 SGHRS and CDR2 YFSETQ come from the germline V gene. The V end was cut by 4 bases, the J end by 0 bases, with 7 bases between. CDR3 length: 14 amino acids. The complete variable domain, with remaining parts taken from reference TRBV5-1 and TRBJ1-4, reads KAGVTQTPRYLIKTRGQQVTLSCSPISGHRSVSWYQQTPGQGLQFLFEYFSETQRNKGNFPGRFSGRQFSNSRSEMNVSTLELGDSALYLCASSPGATNEKLFFGSGTQLSVL.